The clone carrying this T cell receptor (beta chain) came up once. The data are from a study of beta chain features in type 1 diabetes. Germline V CDR1 and CDR2: MGHDK, SYGVNS. The CDR3 is 13 amino acids. Trimming shortened V by 5 bases and J by 0 bases, and 8 bases separated the two germline ends. The isolated RNA, all of it, was reverse transcribed, so expressed TCRB transcripts were what got sequenced. The repertoire was sequenced with immunoSEQ multiplex PCR; TCRdb's copy has only in-frame clones and lacks some. The sample holds 400,000 to 600,000 clones, approximately 30% seen once. The rearrangement uses TRBV25-1 and TRBJ2-7, with D unresolved. This receptor was taken from a young man in good health. The material sequenced was naive CD4+ T cells from blood. CDR3 in DNA: TGTGCCAGCAGTCTACGTAGCTCCTACGAGCAGTACTTC. Residues: CASSLRSSYEQYF.